This T cell receptor (beta chain) was sequenced in a study of T cells after yellow fever vaccination. Whole-study results and caveats: Within FACS-sorted repertoires, abundant clonotypes contaminating from the bulk population could be present.

Points on this clonotype: The antigen is not known.

For TCR, cDNA came from 5'RACE template switching, which added a universal primer site and UMIs. A single record per CDR3 protein comes from TCRdb applying MiXCR to the 5' RACE reads. Found here are about 300,000 distinct CDR3 sequences, 8.7% of them singletons; the top ten hold about 3%. The CDR3 is made up of 13 amino acids. With V trimmed by 7 bases and J by 5 bases, 8 bases remained unmatched. Per germline, CDR1 GTSNPN and CDR2 SVGIG (reference sequence). This clonotype was sampled from a young man who received the YFV17D yellow fever vaccine. The source material was CD4+ T cells sorted from PBMCs, sampled 5 days after the yellow fever booster vaccination. The chain joins TRBV30 to TRBJ2-3, with 8 positions matching TRBD1. The CDR3 DNA sequence: TGTGCCTCTGGACAGGGATGGGGAGATACGCAGTATTTT. Translated: CASGQGWGDTQYF. Variable domain in full (rest from reference TRBV30 and TRBJ2-3): SQTIHQWPATLVQPVGSPLSLECTVEGTSNPNLYWYRQAAGRGLQLLFYSVGIGQISSEVPQNLSASRPQDRQFILSSKKLLLSDSGFYLCASGQGWGDTQYFGPGTRLTVL.